The 26 T cell receptor beta chains below come from one sample, sequenced in a study of long-term antiretroviral therapy in people with HIV. Running of the v3.0 immunoSEQ assay took place at survey level. The protocol was immunoSEQ multiplex PCR, while the TCRdb copy is restricted to in-frame clones and leaves out a portion. Of 15,000 to 20,000 clones in the sample, 75% to 85% are singletons; the top ten hold under 8%. The sequencing here drew on unsorted PBMCs, taken at the start of antiretroviral therapy, before treatment. Receptors originate from a man younger than 35 with HIV.

The rearrangement uses TRBV18 and TRBJ2-7; D call uncertain. Trimming left V 2 bases short and J 0 bases short, with 8 bases between. Germline CDR1 is KGHSH and CDR2 is LQKENI. The CDR3 has 14 residues. CDR3 residues: CASSPTVSSYEQYF. In nucleotides, the CDR3 is TGTGCCAGCTCACCAACAGTTTCCTCCTACGAGCAGTACTTC.

The J gene is TRBJ2-5, the V gene TRBV9; 9 bases map to TRBD2. The length of the CDR3 is 15 residues. V dropped 0 bases and J dropped 11; count of bases not matched to a gene: 11. The germline CDR1 and CDR2 sequences are SGDLS and YYNGEE. The CDR3 coding sequence is TGTGCCAGCAGCGTAGCTGTAGCGGGAGTAGTTCGTCAGTACTTC. This gives the protein CASSVAVAGVVRQYF.

V usage is TRBV30 and J usage is TRBJ1-2; D might be TRBD1 (6 bases). The CDR3 runs to 14 residues. Between the trimmed V and J ends, which lost 3 bases and 6 bases, there was a span of 17 bases. CDR1 is GTSNPN and CDR2 is SVGIG in the germline V gene (reference sequence). The CDR3 bases are TGTGCCTGGAGAGAGGGGGGGAGGTACGATGGCTACACCTTC. This sequence encodes CAWREGGRYDGYTF.

The CDR3 DNA reads TGTGCCAGCAGCTTAGGGGCTGAGCAGTTCTTC. Amino acid sequence: CASSLGAEQFF. This chain connects TRBV7-9 to TRBJ2-1, with D uncertain. Per germline, CDR1 SEHNR and CDR2 FQNEAQ (reference sequence). CDR3 length: 11 residues. Trimming stripped 1 base from V and 9 bases from J, with 4 bases between.

The gene calls are TRBV30 and TRBJ1-2; possibly TRBD1 for D (5 bases). The V end lost 4 bases, the J end lost 6 bases, and 9 bases lay between the germline ends. This CDR3 spans 11 amino acids. Per the germline V gene, CDR1 is GTSNPN and CDR2 is SVGIG (reference sequence). Written as DNA, the CDR3 is TGTGCCTGGAACAGGAGGGATGGCTACACCTTC. Protein: CAWNRRDGYTF.

The chain recombines TRBV6-5 with TRBJ1-1; the D is unclear. Per germline, CDR1 MNHEY and CDR2 SVGAGI. The V gene lost 5 bases and the J gene lost 2 bases, with 15 bases spanning the gap. This CDR3 contains 15 residues. The CDR3 nucleotides read TGTGCCAGCAGTGCGACGTGGGGAACTAACACTGAAGCTTTCTTT. Encoded protein: CASSATWGTNTEAFF.

This chain links TRBV27 with TRBJ1-5; D possibly corresponds to TRBD1 (5 bases). Trimming removed 5 bases from V and 7 bases from J, with 12 bases in between. The CDR3 runs 13 residues. Germline values: CDR1 MNHEY, CDR2 SMNVEV (reference sequence). The CDR3 protein is CASSPQGKQPQHF. The CDR3 DNA is TGTGCCAGCAGTCCTCAGGGAAAACAGCCCCAGCATTTT.

The rearrangement links TRBV30 to TRBJ1-1; a weak D match, TRBD1 (5 bases). This CDR3 is built from 13 residues. Germline CDR1 GTSNPN, CDR2 SVGIG (reference sequence). V lost 5 bases and J lost 0, with 10 bases in between. In DNA form, the CDR3 reads TGTGCCTGGGGGGCAGCCATGAACACTGAAGCTTTCTTT. This encodes CAWGAAMNTEAFF. Looking up the rest from reference TRBV30 and TRBJ1-1 gives the full variable domain: SQTIHQWPATLVQPVGSPLSLECTVEGTSNPNLYWYRQAAGRGLQLLFYSVGIGQISSEVPQNLSASRPQDRQFILSSKKLLLSDSGFYLCAWGAAMNTEAFFGQGTRLTVV.

This clone showed up just once. V and J are TRBV6-5 and TRBJ2-5; D may correspond to TRBD1 or TRBD2 (6 bases each). Germline CDR1 and CDR2: MNHEY and SVGAGI. The V end was cut by 2 bases, the J end by 0 bases, with 13 bases between. There are 16 residues in the CDR3. The CDR3 DNA is TGTGCCAGCAGTTACGGGGGGCAGAAGTACCAAGAGACCCAGTACTTC. It yields the protein CASSYGGQKYQETQYF.

The chain has TRBV27 and TRBJ1-5; D gene unclear. V was pared by 5 bases and J by 2 bases, with 19 bases between. The CDR3 runs 17 residues. CDR1 is MNHEY and CDR2 is SMNVEV in the germline V gene (reference sequence). CDR3 in amino acids: CASSPNPSGAGNQPQHF. In DNA, the CDR3 is TGTGCCAGCAGTCCCAATCCCTCTGGAGCTGGCAATCAGCCCCAGCATTTT.

The chain joins TRBV19 to TRBJ1-5, with 10 bases that match TRBD1. CDR1 is LNHDA, CDR2 SQIVND, per germline (reference sequence). The CDR3 is made up of 15 amino acids. V was clipped by 5 bases and J by 3 bases; unmatched bases: 4. The chain's CDR3 is CASSATGGFNQPQHF. CDR3 sequence (DNA): TGTGCCAGTAGTGCGACAGGGGGCTTCAATCAGCCCCAGCATTTT. Full variable domain (outside the CDR3, taken from reference TRBV19 and TRBJ1-5): DGGITQSPKYLFRKEGQNVTLSCEQNLNHDAMYWYRQDPGQGLRLIYYSQIVNDFQKGDIAEGYSVSREKKESFPLTVTSAQKNPTAFYLCASSATGGFNQPQHFGDGTRLSIL.

The chain joins TRBV10-3 to TRBJ2-1; maybe TRBD1 (6 bases). CDR1 and CDR2 from the germline V gene are ENHRY and SYGVKD. The germline V and J ends were trimmed by 6 bases and 13 bases, with 13 bases remaining between them. There are 11 residues in the CDR3. CDR3 protein: CAISDTGIQFF. Here the CDR3 DNA reads TGTGCCATCAGCGATACAGGGATCCAGTTCTTC.

This clone is medium-sized within its sample. This chain connects TRBV19 to TRBJ2-7; weak D call: TRBD1 (5 bases). CDR3 length: 14 amino acids. With 3 bases removed from V and 5 bases from J, the gap between germline ends came to 14 bases. Germline V lookup: CDR1 LNHDA, CDR2 SQIVND (reference sequence). In DNA, the CDR3 is TGTGCCAGTAGTATTGTGGACACCCGCCACGAGCAGTACTTC. Amino acids: CASSIVDTRHEQYF.

This chain connects TRBV5-6 to TRBJ2-3; 10 bases agree with TRBD2. Germline V gene data show CDR1 as SGHDT and CDR2 as YYEEEE. After removal of 1 base from V and 0 bases from J, the junction contained 8 bases not matched to a gene. CDR3 length: 18 residues. CDR3 in amino acids: CASSLLSGRPSSTDTQYF. In DNA, the CDR3 is TGTGCCAGCAGCTTGCTTAGCGGGAGGCCGTCGAGCACAGATACGCAGTATTTT.

The V gene is TRBV5-4, the J gene TRBJ2-7, with D uncertain. The CDR3 length is 13 residues. Germline CDR1 reads SGHNT; CDR2 reads YYREEE (reference sequence). The V gene lost 0 bases and the J gene lost 7 bases, with 11 bases spanning the gap. The CDR3 DNA is TGTGCCAGCAGCTTGGGACATCCTGGGGAGCAGTACTTC. Encoded protein: CASSLGHPGEQYF.

The chain combines TRBV7-9 with TRBJ2-1; perhaps D is TRBD1 or TRBD2 (5 bases each). The germline V and J ends were trimmed by 8 bases and 10 bases, with 15 bases remaining between them. The CDR3 totals 12 residues. Germline CDR1 is SEHNR and CDR2 is FQNEAQ (reference sequence). The CDR3 region is CASGTIGTEQFF. The DNA of the CDR3 is TGTGCCAGCGGGACGATAGGGACCGAGCAGTTCTTC. The complete variable domain, with remaining parts taken from reference TRBV7-9 and TRBJ2-1, reads DTGVSQNPRHKITKRGQNVTFRCDPISEHNRLYWYRQTLGQGPEFLTYFQNEAQLEKSRLLSDRFSAERPKGSFSTLEIQRTEQGDSAMYLCASGTIGTEQFFGPGTRLTVL.

This chain links TRBV23-1 with TRBJ2-1; TRBD2 is a possible D gene (5 bases). TRBV23-1 counts as an open reading frame of uncertain function. V lost 0 bases and J 0 bases, leaving 12 bases between the germline ends. The CDR3 runs to 17 residues. The CDR3 DNA sequence: TGCGCCAGCAGTCAATCCCGGGAAGACTGCTCCTACAATGAGCAGTTCTTC. This encodes CASSQSREDCSYNEQFF.

The gene calls are TRBV5-4 and TRBJ2-7; 8 bases are shared with TRBD1. The germline V gene has CDR1 SGHNT and CDR2 YYREEE (reference sequence). The CDR3 has 14 amino acids. V lost 5 bases and J lost 5; bases outside the gene matches: 9. CDR3 nucleotides: TGTGCCAGCAGACCAGACCAGGGGGCCCACGAGCAGTACTTC. This translates into CASRPDQGAHEQYF.

The chain employs TRBV27 and TRBJ2-5; D not resolved. This CDR3 contains 16 residues. Trimming removed 5 bases at V and 3 bases at J, with 19 bases between. Per the germline V gene, CDR1 is MNHEY and CDR2 is SMNVEV (reference sequence). Here the CDR3 DNA reads TGTGCCAGCAGTCCACTCTTAAGAGGTTTAGAAGAGACCCAGTACTTC. It is translated as CASSPLLRGLEETQYF.

This chain connects TRBV15 to TRBJ2-7; 14 nucleotides align to TRBD2. This CDR3 has 21 residues. The germline gives CDR1 LNHNV, CDR2 YYDKDF (reference sequence). With 0 bases clipped from V and 2 bases from J, the junction kept 15 bases outside the gene matches. DNA for the CDR3: TGTGCCACCAGCAGAGATCTCTTTTCGGGGACTAGCGGGAGAAGGACCTACGAGCAGTACTTC. Translating gives CATSRDLFSGTSGRRTYEQYF.

The chain combines TRBV2 with TRBJ2-5; 7 bases line up with TRBD1. The CDR3 length is 14 residues. After removal of 5 bases from V and 6 bases from J, the junction contained 9 bases not matched to a gene. In germline, CDR1 is SNHLY, CDR2 FYNNEI. CDR3 bases: TGTGCCAGCAGTTTGACAGGGTGGGAGCAGACCCAGTACTTC. Amino acids: CASSLTGWEQTQYF. Combining the CDR3 with reference TRBV2 and TRBJ2-5 gives the whole variable domain EPEVTQTPSHQVTQMGQEVILRCVPISNHLYFYWYRQILGQKVEFLVSFYNNEISEKSEIFDDQFSVERPDGSNFTLKIRSTKLEDSAMYFCASSLTGWEQTQYFGPGTRLLVL.

The chain uses TRBV19 and TRBJ2-7; 7 positions agree with TRBD2. CDR1 and CDR2 (germline): LNHDA, SQIVND (reference sequence). The CDR3 consists of 16 residues. V shed 1 base and J 3 bases; nucleotides not matched to a gene: 9. CDR3 in amino acids: CASSIAGGESLYEQYF. The DNA of the CDR3 is TGTGCCAGTAGTATAGCGGGGGGAGAGAGCCTCTACGAGCAGTACTTC.

The chain has TRBV15 and TRBJ2-1; 8 bases are a match to TRBD1. CDR1 is LNHNV, CDR2 YYDKDF, per germline (reference sequence). V lost 6 bases, J lost 6 bases, and 7 bases stayed unmatched. The CDR3 runs 14 residues. DNA for the CDR3: TGTGCCACCAGAGAGCAGGGGGCAGGCAATGAGCAGTTCTTC. It specifies CATREQGAGNEQFF. Drawing the rest from reference TRBV15 and TRBJ2-1, the complete variable domain is DAMVIQNPRYQVTQFGKPVTLSCSQTLNHNVMYWYQQKSSQAPKLLFHYYDKDFNNEADTPDNFQSRRPNTSFCFLDIRSPGLGDTAMYLCATREQGAGNEQFFGPGTRLTVL.

This sequence joins TRBV19 and TRBJ2-7; 14 bases fit TRBD2. CDR1 LNHDA and CDR2 SQIVND come from the germline V gene (reference sequence). Trimming at V came to 4 bases and at J to 0 bases, leaving 2 bases not matched to a gene. There are 16 residues in the CDR3. The CDR3: CASSRTSGRFSYEQYF. CDR3 in DNA: TGTGCCAGTAGTAGGACTAGCGGGAGGTTCTCCTACGAGCAGTACTTC.

The chain joins TRBV5-1 to TRBJ2-3; the match to TRBD2 covers 7 bases. This CDR3 has 17 amino acids. The ends lost 0 bases at V and 6 bases at J; junction bases unmatched: 13. Germline CDR1 SGHRS, CDR2 YFSETQ. This CDR3 reads CASSLVGWGEGPDTQYF. In DNA form, the CDR3 reads TGCGCCAGCAGCTTGGTCGGTTGGGGGGAGGGCCCGGATACGCAGTATTTT.

The rearrangement joins TRBV28 to TRBJ2-7; 9 bases match TRBD2. V shed 3 bases and J 2 bases; nucleotides not matched to a gene: 8. CDR1 and CDR2 from the germline V gene are MDHEN and SYDVKM. The CDR3 covers 16 residues. The DNA of the CDR3 is TGTGCCAGCAGTTTTCAACTAGCGGGTGCCCCCTACGAGCAGTACTTC. Translating gives CASSFQLAGAPYEQYF.